This TCR beta chain was observed in a study of cytomegalovirus exposure and HLA in healthy donors. CDR3 length: 13 residues. The germline V and J ends were trimmed by 11 bases and 2 bases, with 14 bases remaining between them. Germline lookup yields CDR1 WNHNN and CDR2 SYGVQD (reference sequence). 60 Vbeta and 13 Jbeta primers were used in PCR. Profiled with immunoSEQ multiplex PCR; TCRdb holds only in-frame clones, not every one. This listing includes under 200,000 clones. The chain combines TRBV10-1 with TRBJ2-3; maybe TRBD1 (6 bases). Sequencing was carried out using PBMCs. This receptor was taken from a man between 25 and 39 years old in good health and CMV-seronegative. The CDR3 coding sequence is TGCGCCTGTGGCAGGGGCGACACAGATACGCAGTATTTT. It encodes CACGRGDTDTQYF.